Shown below are 29 T cell receptor beta chains from a single sample sequenced in a study of OX40 agonist ivuxolimab in advanced cancers. The data were produced by immunoSEQ multiplex PCR, yet TCRdb's version contains in-frame clones alone and is incomplete. The sample carries around 43,000 clones, about nine tenths recorded once. Sequencing used CD4+ or CD8+ T cells sorted from blood, obtained in a trial of the OX40 agonist ivuxolimab. Every receptor here comes from an adult with an advanced solid tumor such as melanoma, head and neck, liver or kidney cancer.

The chain links TRBV6-1 to TRBJ1-1; D possibly corresponds to TRBD1 (6 bases). Germline loops: CDR1 MNHNS, CDR2 SASEGT. The CDR3 spans 19 residues. The germline V and J ends were trimmed by 0 bases and 5 bases, with 25 bases remaining between them. CDR3 region: CASSEASISHDRWGTEAFF. DNA for the CDR3: TGTGCCAGCAGTGAAGCCTCGATAAGTCATGACAGGTGGGGAACTGAAGCTTTCTTT.

Ten or more counts support this clone. The genes are TRBV2 and TRBJ1-4, with D possibly being TRBD1 (5 bases). V lost 4 bases and J lost 1, with 19 bases in between. CDR1 SNHLY and CDR2 FYNNEI come from the germline V gene. This CDR3 comprises 18 residues. This CDR3 is CASSGDSADGQTNEKLFF. The CDR3 DNA follows: TGTGCCAGCAGTGGTGACAGTGCCGACGGGCAAACTAATGAAAAACTGTTTTTT.

This clone was counted a few times. The chain joins TRBV13 to TRBJ2-5; TRBD2 matches 12 bases. The CDR3 sequence is 14 residues long. The V gene's germline CDR1 is PRHDT and CDR2 FYEKMQ (reference sequence). The J segment lost 5 bases and the V segment lost 5 bases, leaving 3 bases of the junction unmatched. CDR3 protein: CASSPGLAGETQYF. In nucleotides, the CDR3 is TGTGCCAGCAGCCCCGGACTAGCGGGGGAGACCCAGTACTTC.

This clone is medium-sized by share. The chain couples TRBV29-1 to TRBJ2-1; D is unresolved. CDR1 is SQVTM and CDR2 is ANQGSEA in the germline V gene. V dropped 5 bases and J dropped 4 bases, with 12 bases sitting between them. This CDR3 spans 13 amino acids. CDR3 sequence (DNA): TGCAGCGTTTCGTCAGGTTTTTACAATGAGCAGTTCTTC. It encodes CSVSSGFYNEQFF.

The rearrangement links TRBV25-1 to TRBJ1-2; the match to TRBD1 covers 8 bases. J gave up 8 bases and V 2 bases, and 13 bases lay outside the gene matches. The CDR3 is made up of 16 amino acids. Germline V gene data show CDR1 as MGHDK and CDR2 as SYGVNS. The CDR3 here is CASSEALRTGLGGYTF. The CDR3 region has the DNA TGTGCCAGCAGTGAAGCTCTTAGGACAGGGCTAGGAGGCTACACCTTC.

J is TRBJ2-1 and V is TRBV6-1; no definite D call. The germline V gene has CDR1 MNHNS and CDR2 SASEGT. The CDR3 has 16 residues. V shed 2 bases and J shed 0 bases, with 11 bases lying between them. The CDR3 here is CASSERLASSYNEQFF. In DNA, the CDR3 is TGTGCCAGCAGTGAACGTCTGGCTAGCTCCTACAATGAGCAGTTCTTC.

This chain connects TRBV2 to TRBJ1-1; D is possibly TRBD1 (6 bases). Trimming took 4 bases from V and 8 from J, leaving 14 bases between them. Germline-derived CDR1 and CDR2 are SNHLY and FYNNEI. The CDR3 has 13 residues. CDR3 residues: CASSATGQSEAFF. DNA of the CDR3: TGTGCCAGCAGTGCTACTGGACAGTCCGAAGCTTTCTTT.

The J gene is TRBJ1-1, the V gene TRBV11-2; D is possibly TRBD1 (5 bases). The CDR3 covers 12 residues. Trimming took off 10 bases at V and 6 bases at J, with 15 bases between the two ends. Per germline, CDR1 SGHAT and CDR2 FQNNGV. For the CDR3, the DNA is TGTGCCACAAAACAGGTCCCGGCTGAAGCTTTCTTT. It specifies CATKQVPAEAFF.

The chain recombines TRBV4-3 with TRBJ2-7; D is perhaps TRBD2 (6 bases). With 0 bases removed from V and 3 bases from J, the gap between germline ends came to 9 bases. Germline V gene lookup returns CDR1 LGHNA and CDR2 YSLEER. This CDR3 has 14 amino acids. The CDR3, as DNA: TGCGCCAGCAGCCAAGATGGAGGGGTCTACGAGCAGTACTTC. It encodes CASSQDGGVYEQYF.

The CDR3 region has the DNA TGTGCCAGCAGCTTCGGGGGGTGGTACGAGCAGTACTTC. The encoded protein is CASSFGGWYEQYF. The rearrangement links TRBV5-5 to TRBJ2-7, with 7 nucleotides matching TRBD2. CDR3 length: 13 amino acids. V shed 2 bases, J shed 4 bases, and the junction held 3 bases outside the gene matches. Germline CDR1 is SGHKS and CDR2 is YYEKEE (reference sequence).

This clone has only a few counts. The genes are TRBV4-2 and TRBJ1-6, with 11 bases that match TRBD1. The CDR3 runs 14 residues. Germline assignment: CDR1 LGHNA and CDR2 YNFKEQ. V dropped 4 bases and J dropped 10; count of bases not matched to a gene: 3. CDR3 coding DNA: TGTGCCAGCAGCCTGGGACAGGGGGACTCACCCCTCCACTTT. Translated: CASSLGQGDSPLHF.

The chain is built from TRBV28 and TRBJ1-1; D not resolved. CDR3 length: 16 amino acids. The germline gives CDR1 MDHEN, CDR2 SYDVKM. The V gene lost 2 bases and the J gene lost 5 bases, with 18 bases spanning the gap. Here the CDR3 reads CASSLSVGTGGTEAFF. CDR3 nucleotide sequence: TGTGCCAGCAGTTTAAGTGTCGGAACCGGAGGGACTGAAGCTTTCTTT. Looking up the rest from reference TRBV28 and TRBJ1-1 gives the full variable domain: DVKVTQSSRYLVKRTGEKVFLECVQDMDHENMFWYRQDPGLGLRLIYFSYDVKMKEKGDIPEGYSVSREKKERFSLILESASTNQTSMYLCASSLSVGTGGTEAFFGQGTRLTVV.

The V gene is TRBV11-3, the J gene TRBJ2-1; maybe TRBD1 (5 bases). Germline V gives CDR1 SGHNT, CDR2 YENEEA. CDR3 size: 14 residues. V was trimmed by 10 bases and J by 5 bases, leaving 18 bases between them. CDR3 bases: TGTGCCACCCTTATAAGGGGCCCTAACAATGAGCAGTTCTTC. Translating it yields CATLIRGPNNEQFF. Full variable domain (rest looked up from reference TRBV11-3 and TRBJ2-1): EAGVVQSPRYKIIEKKQPVAFWCNPISGHNTLYWYLQNLGQGPELLIRYENEEAVDDSQLPKDRFSAERLKGVDSTLKIQPAELGDSAVYLCATLIRGPNNEQFFGPGTRLTVL.

The rearrangement links TRBV2 to TRBJ2-1; D gene unclear. Germline V lookup: CDR1 SNHLY, CDR2 FYNNEI. CDR3 size: 12 residues. Trimming removed 8 bases from V and 5 bases from J, with 10 bases in between. The DNA of the CDR3 is TGTGCCAGCGTCGGCGAGAACAATGAGCAGTTCTTC. It yields the protein CASVGENNEQFF.

The V call is TRBV2, the J call TRBJ2-1, with D perhaps given as TRBD1 or TRBD2 (7 bases each). The CDR3 has 12 residues. Trimming took 7 bases from V and 10 from J, leaving 14 bases between them. CDR1 and CDR2 (germline): SNHLY, FYNNEI. The CDR3 DNA is TGTGCCAGCACCCTCAGGGGGGGAGAGCAGTTCTTC. Protein product: CASTLRGGEQFF.

CDR3 protein: CASSLDPEAEAFF. The CDR3 DNA follows: TGTGCCAGCAGCTTAGACCCCGAGGCTGAAGCTTTCTTT. V gene TRBV7-9 combines with J gene TRBJ1-1; D uncertain. V was shortened by 1 base and J by 6 bases, with 9 bases between the two germline ends. This CDR3 spans 13 amino acids. CDR1 and CDR2 from the germline V gene are SEHNR and FQNEAQ (reference sequence).

This chain joins TRBV27 and TRBJ2-1; 10 bases fit TRBD1. The junction had 3 bases not matched to a gene; V was cut back by 4 bases and J by 0 bases. The germline V gene encodes CDR1 MNHEY and CDR2 SMNVEV (reference sequence). The CDR3 is 16 residues long. The CDR3 bases are TGTGCCAGCAGTTCGAGACAGGGGGCCTCCTACAATGAGCAGTTCTTC. Protein: CASSSRQGASYNEQFF.

This clone was counted a single time. CDR3 bases: TGCGCCAGCAGCCCTTACGTAGCCGGACAGCAAAATGACTACGAGCAGTACTTC. Translation gives CASSPYVAGQQNDYEQYF. V is TRBV4-1 and J is TRBJ2-7, with D possibly being TRBD1 (6 bases). CDR1 and CDR2 (germline): MGHRA, YSYEKL. The CDR3 is 18 amino acids. Between the trimmed V and J ends, which lost 4 bases and 3 bases, there was a span of 25 bases.

Only one count was recorded for this clone. The rearrangement joins TRBV7-3 to TRBJ2-3; TRBD2 might be the D (5 bases). There are 15 residues in the CDR3. Germline CDR1 SGHTA, CDR2 FQGTGA. The V and J ends lost 0 bases and 4 bases respectively, with 11 bases between them. The CDR3 DNA follows: TGTGCCAGCAGCTTAACTCATGAGGGTCCAGATACGCAGTATTTT. Translation gives CASSLTHEGPDTQYF.

This chain links TRBV10-3 with TRBJ2-6, with D possibly being TRBD2 (7 bases). CDR1 ENHRY and CDR2 SYGVKD come from the germline V gene. The CDR3 runs to 16 residues. In DNA, the CDR3 is TGTGCTCTTCGGGGAGGGGGTGACTCTGGGGCCAACGTCCTGACTTTC. Residues: CALRGGGDSGANVLTF.

As DNA, the CDR3 is TGTGCCAGCAGCTCGAACGGGGGGGAAGCTTTCTTT. Amino acid sequence: CASSSNGGEAFF. This chain links TRBV7-9 with TRBJ1-1, with D tentatively TRBD1 (5 bases). V lost 4 bases, J lost 8 bases, and 11 bases lay in between. This CDR3 contains 12 residues. Germline loops: CDR1 SEHNR, CDR2 FQNEAQ (reference sequence).

Here the CDR3 DNA reads TGCGCCAGCAGTGAGGTATTCGAAGCTTCTGGTGGCTACACCTTC. Protein: CASSEVFEASGGYTF. The rearrangement uses TRBV10-2 and TRBJ1-2; D gene uncertain. The CDR3 consists of 15 residues. Trimming stripped 2 bases from V and 7 bases from J, with 17 bases between. Per germline, CDR1 WSHSY and CDR2 SAAADI.

The V and J genes are TRBV2 and TRBJ2-3; no definite D call. This CDR3 contains 13 residues. V lost 4 bases, J lost 4 bases, and 9 bases lay in between. The germline V gene encodes CDR1 SNHLY and CDR2 FYNNEI. The CDR3 loop is CASSVWVPDTQYF. DNA for the CDR3: TGTGCCAGCAGTGTTTGGGTCCCAGATACGCAGTATTTT. The complete variable domain, with remaining parts taken from reference TRBV2 and TRBJ2-3, reads EPEVTQTPSHQVTQMGQEVILRCVPISNHLYFYWYRQILGQKVEFLVSFYNNEISEKSEIFDDQFSVERPDGSNFTLKIRSTKLEDSAMYFCASSVWVPDTQYFGPGTRLTVL.

This chain uses TRBV6-5 with TRBJ2-1; D assignment may be TRBD1 or TRBD2 (5 bases each). With 2 bases removed from V and 0 bases from J, the gap between germline ends came to 8 bases. The CDR3 runs to 15 residues. Germline lookup yields CDR1 MNHEY and CDR2 SVGAGI. CDR3 loop: CASSYGGSSYNEQFF. The CDR3 DNA sequence: TGTGCCAGCAGTTACGGGGGTTCCTCCTACAATGAGCAGTTCTTC.

The chain uses TRBV4-1 and TRBJ2-1, with TRBD1 matching 9 bases. The length of the CDR3 is 17 residues. Trimming cost V 1 base and J 4 bases; bases outside gene matches: 8. The germline gives CDR1 MGHRA, CDR2 YSYEKL. In DNA form, the CDR3 reads TGCGCCAGCAGCCAAGGCTTAGGACAGGGGCGTTACAATGAGCAGTTCTTC. It translates to CASSQGLGQGRYNEQFF.

The chain employs TRBV5-1 and TRBJ2-1; D tentatively fits TRBD1 or TRBD2 (5 bases each). The CDR3 has 14 amino acids. V was trimmed by 2 bases and J by 5 bases, leaving 11 bases between them. Germline V gene data show CDR1 as SGHRS and CDR2 as YFSETQ. The CDR3 sequence is CASSFGTSDNEQFF. The CDR3 DNA is TGCGCCAGCAGCTTCGGGACGTCTGACAATGAGCAGTTCTTC.

The rearrangement joins TRBV9 to TRBJ2-1, with unresolved D. V shed 3 bases and J shed 5 bases, with 12 bases lying between them. The CDR3 totals 14 residues. The V gene's germline CDR1 is SGDLS and CDR2 YYNGEE. The CDR3 is CASSGSPPNNEQFF. The CDR3 DNA is TGTGCCAGCAGCGGGTCGCCCCCCAACAATGAGCAGTTCTTC.

The chain links TRBV9 to TRBJ2-7; the D gene is possibly TRBD1 (6 bases). V was shortened by 4 bases and J by 7 bases, with 21 bases between the two germline ends. Germline V gives CDR1 SGDLS, CDR2 YYNGEE. The CDR3 runs to 15 residues. DNA of the CDR3: TGTGCCAGCAGCCCCCACAGGGTCGTAGAAAGGGAGCAGTACTTC. Its translation: CASSPHRVVEREQYF.

By share, this clone ranks as medium-sized (0.01 to 0.1%). The genes are TRBV6-5 and TRBJ1-1; D is ambiguous. The CDR3 is made up of 13 amino acids. CDR1 MNHEY and CDR2 SVGAGI come from the germline V gene. V lost 6 bases to trimming and J lost 7 bases, with 15 bases between them. The CDR3 bases are TGTGCCAGCAGCCCCGACGGTGACTTTGAAGCTTTCTTT. The encoded protein is CASSPDGDFEAFF.